One sample yielded the 2 T cell receptor beta chains listed below, sequenced in a study of blood T cell repertoires in COVID-19. Only in-frame clones appear in the TCRdb table, and some are missing; sequencing was by immunoSEQ multiplex PCR. Of around 94,000 clones listed, 65% to 90% were seen once; the top ten hold 1.7%. The sequencing sample was made of peripheral blood. These receptors originate from a man older than 75 with acute or convalescent COVID-19.

This chain uses TRBV29-1 with TRBJ2-7; TRBD1 agrees at 9 bases. J lost 5 bases, V lost 7 bases, and 3 bases had no gene match. The CDR3 length is 11 residues. Germline values: CDR1 SQVTM, CDR2 ANQGSEA. In DNA form, the CDR3 reads TGCAGCGCTTACAGGGGGCACGAGCAGTACTTC. Its protein is CSAYRGHEQYF.

This rearrangement joins TRBV4-2 to TRBJ2-1; 7 nucleotides line up with TRBD2. Trimming at V came to 5 bases and at J to 7 bases, leaving 14 bases not matched to a gene. There are 16 residues in the CDR3. Germline CDR1 and CDR2: LGHNA and YNFKEQ. This CDR3 reads CASSSYSREFINEQFF. The CDR3, as DNA: TGTGCCAGCAGCTCCTACTCGCGGGAGTTTATAAATGAGCAGTTCTTC.